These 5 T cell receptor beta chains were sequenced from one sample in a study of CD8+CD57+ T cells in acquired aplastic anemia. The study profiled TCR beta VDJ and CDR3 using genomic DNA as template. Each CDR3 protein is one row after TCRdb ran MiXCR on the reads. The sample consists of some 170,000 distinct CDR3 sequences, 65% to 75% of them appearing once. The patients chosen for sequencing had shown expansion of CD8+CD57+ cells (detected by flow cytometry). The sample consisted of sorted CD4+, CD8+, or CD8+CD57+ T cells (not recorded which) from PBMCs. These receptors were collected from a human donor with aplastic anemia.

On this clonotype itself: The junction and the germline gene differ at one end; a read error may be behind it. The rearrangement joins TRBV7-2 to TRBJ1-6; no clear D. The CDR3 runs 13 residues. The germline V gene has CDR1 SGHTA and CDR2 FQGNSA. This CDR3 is CASSLEYKSPLHF. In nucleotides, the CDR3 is TGTGCCAGCAGCTTAGAGTATAAATCACCCCTCCACTTT.

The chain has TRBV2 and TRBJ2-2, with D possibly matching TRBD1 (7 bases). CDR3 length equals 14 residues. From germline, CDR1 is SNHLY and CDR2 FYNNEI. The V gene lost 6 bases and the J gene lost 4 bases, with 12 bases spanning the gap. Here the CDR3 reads CASRTQGGTGELFF. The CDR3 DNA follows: TGTGCCAGCAGGACCCAGGGGGGCACCGGGGAGCTGTTTTTT.

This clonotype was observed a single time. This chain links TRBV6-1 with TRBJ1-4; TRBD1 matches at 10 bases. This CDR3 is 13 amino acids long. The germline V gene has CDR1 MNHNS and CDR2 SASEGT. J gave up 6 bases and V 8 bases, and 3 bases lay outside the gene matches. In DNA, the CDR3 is TGTGCCAGCCGGGACAGGGGTTATGAAAAACTGTTTTTT. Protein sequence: CASRDRGYEKLFF.

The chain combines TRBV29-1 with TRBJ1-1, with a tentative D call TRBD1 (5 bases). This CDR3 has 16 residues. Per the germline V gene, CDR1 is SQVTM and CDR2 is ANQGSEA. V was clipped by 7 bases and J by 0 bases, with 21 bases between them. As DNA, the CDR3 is TGCAGCGCCATGGGACCCTCAAGGGATATGAACACTGAAGCTTTCTTT. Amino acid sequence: CSAMGPSRDMNTEAFF.

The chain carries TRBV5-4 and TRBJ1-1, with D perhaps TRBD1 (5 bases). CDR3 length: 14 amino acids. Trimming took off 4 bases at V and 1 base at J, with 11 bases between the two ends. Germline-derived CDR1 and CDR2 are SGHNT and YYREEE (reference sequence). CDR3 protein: CASSPGPQNTEAFF. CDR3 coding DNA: TGTGCCAGCAGCCCGGGACCGCAGAACACTGAAGCTTTCTTT.